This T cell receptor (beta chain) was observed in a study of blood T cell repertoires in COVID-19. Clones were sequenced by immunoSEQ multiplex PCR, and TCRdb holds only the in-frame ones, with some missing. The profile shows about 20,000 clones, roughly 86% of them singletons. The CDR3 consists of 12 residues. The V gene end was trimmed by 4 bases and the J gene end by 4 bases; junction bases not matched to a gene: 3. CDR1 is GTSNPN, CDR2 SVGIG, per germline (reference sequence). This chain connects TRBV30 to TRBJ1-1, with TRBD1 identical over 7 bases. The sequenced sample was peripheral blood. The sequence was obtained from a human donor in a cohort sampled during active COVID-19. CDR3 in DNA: TGTGCCTGGAATCCAGGGGGCACTGAAGCTTTCTTT. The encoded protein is CAWNPGGTEAFF.